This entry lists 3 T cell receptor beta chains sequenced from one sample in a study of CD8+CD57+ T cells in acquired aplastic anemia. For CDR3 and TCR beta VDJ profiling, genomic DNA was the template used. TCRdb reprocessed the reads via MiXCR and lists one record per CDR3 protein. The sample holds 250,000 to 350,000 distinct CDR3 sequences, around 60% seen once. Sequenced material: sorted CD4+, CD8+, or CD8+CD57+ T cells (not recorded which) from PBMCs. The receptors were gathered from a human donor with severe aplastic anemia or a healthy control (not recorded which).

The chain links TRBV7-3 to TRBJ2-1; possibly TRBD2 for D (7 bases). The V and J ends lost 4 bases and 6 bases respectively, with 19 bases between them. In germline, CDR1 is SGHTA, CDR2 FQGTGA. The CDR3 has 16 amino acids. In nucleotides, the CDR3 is TGTGCCAGCAGCTACGCCGGGGGCGGGGGAGTCAATGAGCAGTTCTTC. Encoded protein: CASSYAGGGGVNEQFF.

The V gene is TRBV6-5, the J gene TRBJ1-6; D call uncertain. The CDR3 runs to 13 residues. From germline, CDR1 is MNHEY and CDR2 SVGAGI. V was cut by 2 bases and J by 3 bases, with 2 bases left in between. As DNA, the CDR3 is TGTGCCAGCAGTTACGGCTATAATTCACCCCTCCACTTT. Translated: CASSYGYNSPLHF.

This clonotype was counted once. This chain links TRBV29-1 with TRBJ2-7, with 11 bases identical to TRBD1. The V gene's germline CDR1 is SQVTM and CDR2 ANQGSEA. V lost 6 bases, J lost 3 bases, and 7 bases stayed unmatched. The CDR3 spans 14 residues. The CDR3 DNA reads TGCAGCGTCGACCCGGGACAGGGGGGCTACGAGCAGTACTTC. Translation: CSVDPGQGGYEQYF.